Below are 32 T cell receptor beta chains sequenced from a single sample in a study of radiotherapy plus CTLA-4 blockade in lung cancer (dated by TCRdb to the late 2010s). Library construction relied on the immunoSEQ multiplex PCR assay. Entries here come from immuneACCESS through TCRdb and include only in-frame sequences with V and J called. Some clones fail to appear in such tables; in the studies checked, an unresolved V gene covers under half of the shortfall, and the cause of the remainder is unknown. The sample has 120,000 or so clones on record, 85% to 90% of them singletons. The top ten constitute approximately 7.2% of the sample. The specimen comprised peripheral blood, sampled from a patient treated with radiotherapy plus ipilimumab. The receptors derive from a human donor with non-small cell lung cancer that progressed on radiotherapy plus ipilimumab.

This clone was detected once. V is TRBV4-1 and J is TRBJ2-2, with D perhaps matching TRBD1 (6 bases). The length of the CDR3 is 17 residues. V lost 0 bases and J 5 bases, leaving 16 bases between the germline ends. The germline CDR1 and CDR2 sequences are MGHRA and YSYEKL. Written as DNA, the CDR3 is TGCGCCAGCAGCCAAGATAAGGGCCCTAGGGGGACCGGGGAGCTGTTTTTT. It specifies CASSQDKGPRGTGELFF.

The V and J genes are TRBV5-1 and TRBJ2-2; D gene unclear. This CDR3 has 14 residues. Trimming took off 2 bases at V and 0 bases at J, with 5 bases between the two ends. Germline values: CDR1 SGHRS, CDR2 YFSETQ. The CDR3 sequence: CASSFKPNTGELFF. The CDR3 nucleotides are TGCGCCAGCAGCTTCAAACCGAACACCGGGGAGCTGTTTTTT.

This chain connects TRBV28 to TRBJ2-7; 10 bases align to TRBD2. Germline lookup yields CDR1 MDHEN and CDR2 SYDVKM. The J segment lost 5 bases and the V segment lost 3 bases, leaving 7 bases of the junction unmatched. There are 15 residues in the CDR3. The DNA of the CDR3 is TGTGCCAGCAGTTTGGCGGCTAGCGGGAGTGACGAGCAGTACTTC. It encodes CASSLAASGSDEQYF.

The V gene is TRBV5-4, the J gene TRBJ1-1, with 7 nucleotides matching TRBD1. The germline V gene has CDR1 SGHNT and CDR2 YYREEE (reference sequence). Trimming cost V 6 bases and J 2 bases; bases outside gene matches: 7. This CDR3 has 14 amino acids. Here the CDR3 DNA reads TGTGCCAGCATCGATCCAGGGGGTAACACTGAAGCTTTCTTT. It encodes CASIDPGGNTEAFF.

This chain uses TRBV5-1 with TRBJ2-3; D ambiguous. V gave up 4 bases and J gave up 2 bases, with 17 bases separating them. Germline lookup yields CDR1 SGHRS and CDR2 YFSETQ. CDR3 length: 16 amino acids. The DNA for the CDR3 is TGCGCCAGCAGCCGAGGTCCGTACCCAGACACAGATACGCAGTATTTT. It translates to CASSRGPYPDTDTQYF.

The rearrangement joins TRBV5-1 to TRBJ2-1; the match to TRBD2 covers 8 bases. CDR3 length: 16 amino acids. Per germline, CDR1 SGHRS and CDR2 YFSETQ. Trimming removed 1 base from V and 2 bases from J; junction bases left unmatched: 5. CDR3 coding DNA: TGCGCCAGCAGCTTGTCCCGGGGGGGAGCCTACAATGAGCAGTTCTTC. Translation: CASSLSRGGAYNEQFF.

This rearrangement joins TRBV14 to TRBJ2-7, with no clear D. V dropped 3 bases and J dropped 3 bases, with 9 bases sitting between them. CDR3 length: 13 amino acids. Germline CDR1 reads SGHDN; CDR2 reads FVKESK. CDR3 amino acids: CASSQAVIYEQYF. The CDR3 bases are TGTGCCAGCAGCCAGGCGGTGATCTACGAGCAGTACTTC.

About this clone: The sample holds other DNA sequences that translate to the same CDR3. The rearrangement links TRBV7-9 to TRBJ1-3; no clear D gene. The V and J ends lost 1 base and 2 bases respectively, with 3 bases between them. This CDR3 region has 13 residues. Per the germline V gene, CDR1 is SEHNR and CDR2 is FQNEAQ (reference sequence). The CDR3 DNA reads as TGTGCCAGCAGCTTAGGTGCTGGAAACACCATATATTTT. Translating it yields CASSLGAGNTIYF.

V usage is TRBV5-1 and J usage is TRBJ1-1; D unclear. This CDR3 has 14 residues. The germline V gene encodes CDR1 SGHRS and CDR2 YFSETQ. Trimming shortened V by 0 bases and J by 1 base, and 7 bases separated the two germline ends. CDR3 in amino acids: CASSLERQNTEAFF. In DNA, the CDR3 is TGCGCCAGCAGCTTGGAAAGACAGAACACTGAAGCTTTCTTT.

The V call is TRBV5-4, the J call TRBJ1-1; D unclear. Trimming took 1 base from V and 1 from J, leaving 5 bases between them. Germline values: CDR1 SGHNT, CDR2 YYREEE (reference sequence). This CDR3 contains 13 residues. CDR3: CASSLQGNTEAFF. The CDR3 nucleotides are TGTGCCAGCAGCTTGCAAGGGAACACTGAAGCTTTCTTT.

V gene TRBV2 combines with J gene TRBJ2-7; 9 bases align to TRBD2. The junction had 6 bases not matched to a gene; V was cut back by 10 bases and J by 2 bases. The CDR3 runs 13 residues. CDR1 is SNHLY and CDR2 is FYNNEI in the germline V gene. The CDR3 is CAISTSGPYEQYF. In DNA form, the CDR3 reads TGTGCCATCTCGACTAGCGGTCCCTACGAGCAGTACTTC.

V is TRBV5-1 and J is TRBJ2-1; 14 bases line up with TRBD2. The V gene's germline CDR1 is SGHRS and CDR2 YFSETQ. The CDR3 has 13 residues. J was trimmed by 13 bases and V by 4 bases; bases with no gene match: 4. The CDR3 DNA reads as TGCGCCAGCAGCGAGACTAGCGGGAGGGACCAGTTCTTC. This gives the protein CASSETSGRDQFF. Full variable domain (remainder filled in from reference TRBV5-1 and TRBJ2-1): KAGVTQTPRYLIKTRGQQVTLSCSPISGHRSVSWYQQTPGQGLQFLFEYFSETQRNKGNFPGRFSGRQFSNSRSEMNVSTLELGDSALYLCASSETSGRDQFFGPGTRLTVL.

The gene calls are TRBV28 and TRBJ1-4; no clear D. This CDR3 has 13 residues. Trimming pared 9 bases from V and 4 bases from J, leaving 12 bases between. Germline values: CDR1 MDHEN, CDR2 SYDVKM. CDR3 in amino acids: CASRADLNEKLFF. The CDR3 nucleotides read TGTGCCAGTCGGGCAGACCTTAATGAAAAACTGTTTTTT.

The V and J genes are TRBV7-9 and TRBJ1-1; D unclear. Trimming stripped 8 bases from V and 2 bases from J, with 9 bases between. Germline values: CDR1 SEHNR, CDR2 FQNEAQ (reference sequence). This CDR3 has 12 amino acids. The CDR3 spells CASGRVNTEAFF. CDR3 nucleotide sequence: TGTGCCAGCGGTAGGGTTAACACTGAAGCTTTCTTT.

The chain has TRBV6-5 and TRBJ2-3; D might be TRBD2 (6 bases). This CDR3 comprises 13 residues. V lost 8 bases, J lost 4 bases, and 13 bases lay in between. Germline assignment: CDR1 MNHEY and CDR2 SVGAGI. CDR3 bases: TGTGCCAGCCGGGACTTGGGGCCAGATACGCAGTATTTT. Residues: CASRDLGPDTQYF.

This rearrangement joins TRBV9 to TRBJ2-3; no definite D call. CDR1 SGDLS and CDR2 YYNGEE come from the germline V gene. The CDR3 sequence is 12 residues long. Trimming left V 4 bases short and J 3 bases short, with 6 bases between. The CDR3 nucleotides are TGTGCCAGCAGCTCCCGAACAGATACGCAGTATTTT. Its protein product is CASSSRTDTQYF.

V and J are TRBV2 and TRBJ1-3; D gene ambiguous. The CDR3 is 13 residues long. V lost 4 bases and J 4 bases, leaving 8 bases between the germline ends. CDR1 is SNHLY, CDR2 FYNNEI, per germline. The CDR3 protein is CASSVSSGNTIYF. DNA of the CDR3: TGTGCCAGCAGTGTCTCCAGCGGAAACACCATATATTTT. The full variable domain, with the rest looked up from reference TRBV2 and TRBJ1-3, is EPEVTQTPSHQVTQMGQEVILRCVPISNHLYFYWYRQILGQKVEFLVSFYNNEISEKSEIFDDQFSVERPDGSNFTLKIRSTKLEDSAMYFCASSVSSGNTIYFGEGSWLTVV.

This chain uses TRBV18 with TRBJ1-1; TRBD1 is a possible D gene (5 bases). V lost 1 base, J lost 3 bases, and 6 bases lay in between. The CDR3 covers 13 residues. The V gene's germline CDR1 is KGHSH and CDR2 LQKENI. The CDR3 bases are TGTGCCAGCTCACCACGAGGGGACACTGAAGCTTTCTTT. Its translation is CASSPRGDTEAFF.

This clone was picked up a small number of times. The genes are TRBV19 and TRBJ1-2; 9 nucleotides agree with TRBD1. The CDR3 contains 15 residues. The J segment lost 5 bases and the V segment lost 6 bases, leaving 10 bases of the junction unmatched. Germline V gene sequence: CDR1 LNHDA, CDR2 SQIVND (reference sequence). The CDR3 DNA follows: TGTGCCAGTAGCCTGGTACGACAGGGGGAATATGGCTACACCTTC. This codes for CASSLVRQGEYGYTF.

The chain employs TRBV19 and TRBJ2-5; the D gene is possibly TRBD1 (5 bases). CDR3 length: 11 amino acids. In germline, CDR1 is LNHDA, CDR2 SQIVND (reference sequence). The V end lost 3 bases, the J end lost 6 bases, and 5 bases lay between the germline ends. The CDR3 nucleotides are TGTGCCAGTAGTATGGGGCAGACCCAGTACTTC. It yields the protein CASSMGQTQYF.

The chain employs TRBV6-1 and TRBJ2-1, with 14 bases matching TRBD2. This CDR3 is 15 amino acids long. With V trimmed by 9 bases and J by 2 bases, 3 bases remained unmatched. The germline CDR1 and CDR2 sequences are MNHNS and SASEGT. CDR3 in DNA: TGTGCCAGTGGGACTAGCGGGAGTCCCTACAATGAGCAGTTCTTC. This sequence encodes CASGTSGSPYNEQFF.

The genes are TRBV19 and TRBJ1-5, with 7 bases aligning to TRBD1. The CDR3 runs to 16 residues. V shed 7 bases and J 7 bases; nucleotides not matched to a gene: 16. Germline CDR1 is LNHDA and CDR2 is SQIVND (reference sequence). Written as DNA, the CDR3 is TGTGCCAGTAAAAGACAGGGACCGGACCTAGGCCAGCCCCAGCATTTT. This translates into CASKRQGPDLGQPQHF. Supplemented by reference TRBV19 and TRBJ1-5, the full variable domain reads DGGITQSPKYLFRKEGQNVTLSCEQNLNHDAMYWYRQDPGQGLRLIYYSQIVNDFQKGDIAEGYSVSREKKESFPLTVTSAQKNPTAFYLCASKRQGPDLGQPQHFGDGTRLSIL.

This clone was seen more than once but under ten times. The chain is built from TRBV10-1 and TRBJ1-5; the D is unclear. Looked up from germline, CDR1 is WNHNN and CDR2 is SYGVQD (reference sequence). The CDR3 length is 13 residues. V gave up 6 bases and J gave up 3 bases, with 9 bases separating them. CDR3 sequence reads: CASSAGNNQPQHF. The DNA for the CDR3 is TGCGCCAGCAGCGCCGGGAACAATCAGCCCCAGCATTTT.

This clone was seen a single time. This chain links TRBV18 with TRBJ2-5; the D is unclear. Trimming took 3 bases from V and 1 from J, leaving 9 bases between them. CDR3 length: 14 amino acids. CDR1 is KGHSH, CDR2 LQKENI, per germline. CDR3 sequence (DNA): TGTGCCAGCTCACCCAGTGACTTCCAAGAGACCCAGTACTTC. It encodes CASSPSDFQETQYF. Supplemented by reference TRBV18 and TRBJ2-5, the full variable domain reads NAGVMQNPRHLVRRRGQEARLRCSPMKGHSHVYWYRQLPEEGLKFMVYLQKENIIDESGMPKERFSAEFPKEGPSILRIQQVVRGDSAAYFCASSPSDFQETQYFGPGTRLLVL.

The V and J genes are TRBV28 and TRBJ1-5; 7 nucleotides line up with TRBD1. The junction had 8 bases not matched to a gene; V was cut back by 9 bases and J by 0 bases. This CDR3 spans 15 amino acids. Looked up from germline, CDR1 is MDHEN and CDR2 is SYDVKM. CDR3 DNA sequence: TGTGCCAGTAGGAAGGGGGCCCCTAGCAATCAGCCCCAGCATTTT. It translates to CASRKGAPSNQPQHF. Combining the CDR3 with reference TRBV28 and TRBJ1-5 gives the whole variable domain DVKVTQSSRYLVKRTGEKVFLECVQDMDHENMFWYRQDPGLGLRLIYFSYDVKMKEKGDIPEGYSVSREKKERFSLILESASTNQTSMYLCASRKGAPSNQPQHFGDGTRLSIL.

J is TRBJ1-5 and V is TRBV7-9, with a tentative D call TRBD1 (5 bases). The germline V gene has CDR1 SEHNR and CDR2 FQNEAQ (reference sequence). This CDR3 has 14 residues. V lost 5 bases, J lost 4 bases, and 12 bases lay in between. The CDR3: CASSGPQGNQPQHF. The DNA of the CDR3 is TGTGCCAGCAGCGGACCGCAGGGAAATCAGCCCCAGCATTTT.

The V call is TRBV25-1, the J call TRBJ2-1, with D possibly being TRBD2 (5 bases). This CDR3 contains 14 residues. Germline values: CDR1 MGHDK, CDR2 SYGVNS. With 5 bases removed from V and 7 bases from J, the gap between germline ends came to 15 bases. CDR3 sequence (DNA): TGTGCCAGCAGTCGGCGGGTCGAGCGGAATGAGCAGTTCTTC. Translating gives CASSRRVERNEQFF.

The V gene is TRBV6-1, the J gene TRBJ2-7; 7 positions agree with TRBD1. V was pared by 6 bases and J by 2 bases, with 10 bases of the junction left unmatched. This CDR3 is 15 amino acids long. CDR1 is MNHNS and CDR2 is SASEGT in the germline V gene. The CDR3 spells CASSGLRDRTYEQYF. The CDR3 nucleotides read TGTGCCAGCAGCGGTCTCCGGGACAGAACCTACGAGCAGTACTTC.

This chain connects TRBV5-1 to TRBJ2-7; 11 bases line up with TRBD1. The CDR3 extends over 19 amino acids. Trimming at V came to 1 base and at J to 3 bases, leaving 15 bases not matched to a gene. Germline V gene lookup returns CDR1 SGHRS and CDR2 YFSETQ. In DNA, the CDR3 is TGCGCCAGCAGCTTGACAGACTGGGACAGGGGGTCGTATCGCTACGAGCAGTACTTC. Its protein is CASSLTDWDRGSYRYEQYF.

This chain links TRBV21-1 with TRBJ1-2; the D call in the table, TRBD1, was not verified against the DNA. TRBV21-1 is a pseudogene segment. The CDR3 loop spans 18 amino acids. The CDR3 DNA reads as TGTGCCAGCAGCAAAGTCCAGCCGACAGGGGTAGTAGACTATGGCTACACCTTC. Residues: CASSKVQPTGVVDYGYTF.

This chain links TRBV28 with TRBJ1-2; D remains ambiguous. Germline CDR1 and CDR2: MDHEN and SYDVKM. V lost 3 bases and J 6 bases, leaving 14 bases between the germline ends. There are 14 residues in the CDR3. CDR3: CASSFGGEIHGYTF. The DNA of the CDR3 is TGTGCCAGCAGTTTCGGTGGGGAAATCCATGGCTACACCTTC.

The J gene is TRBJ1-2, the V gene TRBV19; TRBD1 aligns across 10 bases. There are 17 residues in the CDR3. The trim removed 3 bases at V and 4 bases at J, leaving 11 bases unmatched. CDR1 is LNHDA and CDR2 is SQIVND in the germline V gene (reference sequence). CDR3 loop: CASSMGTGASQSYGYTF. The CDR3 nucleotides read TGTGCCAGTAGTATGGGGACAGGGGCCTCTCAGTCCTATGGCTACACCTTC.